The 31 T cell receptor beta chains given below trace back to one sample, sequenced in a study of human T cells and chemical hapten exposure. Documented time point: patch test 1, 2 weeks after DPC sensitization. Treatment here: therapeutic diphenylcyclopropenone sensitization with weekly scalp DPC. TCRdb reanalysed the RACE reads using MiXCR and keeps one entry per CDR3 protein. This sample yields tens of thousands of distinct CDR3 sequences, of which about 11% are seen a single time; about 2% belongs to the top ten. This specimen consisted of whole blood, obtained in connection with sensitization to the hapten diphenylcyclopropenone (DPC). The source is a man aged 40-55 years with alopecia areata. Some clones in this sample may be carry-over from other donors' samples.

This clonotype was found many times. The V gene is TRBV6-1, the J gene TRBJ1-3; D is unresolved. The CDR3 has 14 amino acids. Germline assignment: CDR1 MNHNS and CDR2 SASEGT. V was pared by 2 bases and J by 0 bases, with 5 bases between. This CDR3 reads CASSEQDSGNTIYF. The CDR3 DNA follows: TGTGCCAGCAGTGAACAGGACTCTGGAAACACCATATATTTT.

This clonotype was detected only a few times. The CDR3 here is CSASRVASGNTIYF. The DNA of the CDR3 is TGCAGTGCTAGTAGGGTGGCTTCTGGAAACACCATATATTTT. The chain links TRBV20-1 to TRBJ1-3; D remains unclear. Germline CDR1 and CDR2: DFQATT and SNEGSKA (reference sequence). CDR3 length equals 14 residues. Trimming pared 3 bases from V and 1 base from J, leaving 10 bases between.

This clonotype appeared a few times. The CDR3 region is CSVRPQTETQYF. The CDR3 DNA follows: TGCAGTGTTCGTCCCCAGACGGAGACCCAGTACTTC. The chain has TRBV20-1 and TRBJ2-5; D is unclear. Germline CDR1 DFQATT, CDR2 SNEGSKA (reference sequence). Trimming pared 7 bases from V and 5 bases from J, leaving 14 bases between. The CDR3 consists of 12 residues.

There are many counts of this clonotype. The rearrangement links TRBV12-2 to TRBJ1-1; TRBD1 is the table's D call and was not checked against the DNA. TRBV12-2 is listed as a pseudogene. The CDR3 has 16 residues. CDR3 sequence reads: CASRLWPGLMNTEAFF. The CDR3 DNA reads as TGTGCAAGTCGCTTATGGCCCGGACTCATGAACACTGAAGCTTTCTTT.

The chain employs TRBV7-6 and TRBJ1-1, with TRBD1 matching over 10 bases. Germline V gene lookup returns CDR1 SGHVS and CDR2 FNYEAQ. The CDR3 is 13 amino acids. Trimming at V came to 7 bases and at J to 6 bases, leaving 5 bases not matched to a gene. CDR3 bases: TGTGCCAGCATCAGGGACAGGGGTGCTGAAGCTTTCTTT. This encodes CASIRDRGAEAFF.

This clonotype has just a few counts. The rearrangement joins TRBV7-2 to TRBJ2-2; tentative D call: TRBD2 (5 bases). The CDR3 totals 16 residues. Between the trimmed V and J ends, which lost 0 bases and 6 bases, there was a span of 14 bases. CDR1 SGHTA and CDR2 FQGNSA come from the germline V gene. Here the CDR3 reads CASSLARVGPSGELFF. The CDR3 DNA is TGTGCCAGCAGCTTAGCGAGGGTCGGACCATCCGGGGAGCTGTTTTTT. The variable domain in full, completed from reference TRBV7-2 and TRBJ2-2, reads GAGVSQSPSNKVTEKGKDVELRCDPISGHTALYWYRQSLGQGLEFLIYFQGNSAPDKSGLPSDRFSAERTGGSVSTLTIQRTQQEDSAVYLCASSLARVGPSGELFFGEGSRLTVL.

This clonotype was picked up a small number of times. This chain uses TRBV7-8 with TRBJ2-7; 7 bases are shared with TRBD1. V gave up 5 bases and J gave up 4 bases; unmatched junction bases: 2. The length of the CDR3 is 12 residues. Germline V gene lookup returns CDR1 SGHVS and CDR2 FQNEAQ. The CDR3 loop is CASSRTGYEQYV. The CDR3 DNA follows: TGTGCCAGCAGCCGGACAGGTTACGAGCAGTACGTC.

The chain is built from TRBV10-3 and TRBJ2-1, with 13 bases lining up with TRBD2. This CDR3 has 15 residues. The junction had 4 bases not matched to a gene; V was cut back by 2 bases and J by 9 bases. The germline V gene encodes CDR1 ENHRY and CDR2 SYGVKD. The CDR3 sequence is CAISEGTSGNFEQFF. The CDR3 nucleotides are TGTGCCATCAGTGAGGGGACTAGCGGGAACTTTGAGCAGTTCTTC.

This clonotype has a handful of counts. The gene calls are TRBV20-1 and TRBJ2-7, with TRBD1 as a possible D gene (6 bases). The CDR3 has 14 residues. Deletions cut 5 bases from V and 4 bases from J, with 18 bases between. Germline loops: CDR1 DFQATT, CDR2 SNEGSKA (reference sequence). Written as DNA, the CDR3 is TGCAGTGCTCAATTCCAGGGGAATCTATACGAGCAGTACTTC. Protein product: CSAQFQGNLYEQYF.

The chain couples TRBV27 to TRBJ2-7, with D possibly TRBD1 on 6 matching bases. The CDR3 is 16 residues long. Germline V lookup: CDR1 MNHEY, CDR2 SMNVEV (reference sequence). V lost 5 bases and J lost 6, with 23 bases in between. The chain's CDR3 is CASSPLGQTPTIEQYV. DNA for the CDR3: TGTGCCAGCAGTCCCCTGGGACAAACCCCCACTATCGAGCAGTACGTC.

This clonotype has more than one count but fewer than ten. The rearrangement links TRBV1 to TRBJ2-3; TRBD2 reflects the table's D call only, with no check against the DNA. TRBV1 represents a pseudogene. The CDR3 has 17 residues. The CDR3 bases are TGCACCAGCAGCCAAGATTCCCTAGCGGGGGGCACAGATACGCAGTATTTT. The encoded protein is CTSSQDSLAGGTDTQYF.

This clonotype was seen more than once but under ten times. The chain employs TRBV29-1 and TRBJ2-1; 8 bases agree with TRBD2. The germline gives CDR1 SQVTM, CDR2 ANQGSEA. The CDR3 length is 17 residues. The trim removed 3 bases at V and 0 bases at J, leaving 10 bases unmatched. In nucleotides, the CDR3 is TGCAGCGTTGATGGAAGCGGGAGACACAGCTCCTACAATGAGCAGTTCTTC. Encoded protein: CSVDGSGRHSSYNEQFF.

This clonotype occurred a few times. The chain recombines TRBV7-9 with TRBJ2-3; maybe TRBD2 (5 bases). The germline V gene encodes CDR1 SEHNR and CDR2 FQNEAQ (reference sequence). Trimming took off 5 bases at V and 0 bases at J, with 12 bases between the two ends. This CDR3 comprises 15 residues. This CDR3 reads CASSVGDSSTDTQYF. CDR3 DNA sequence: TGTGCCAGCAGCGTCGGGGATTCTAGCACAGATACGCAGTATTTT.

This clonotype occurred a few times. CDR3: CASSLAQGQGAKNIQYF. CDR3 sequence (DNA): TGTGCCAGCAGCTTAGCGCAGGGACAGGGGGCCAAAAACATTCAGTACTTC. This chain connects TRBV7-2 to TRBJ2-4; 10 bases fit TRBD1. Germline values: CDR1 SGHTA, CDR2 FQGNSA. V was clipped by 0 bases and J by 1 base; unmatched bases: 3. The CDR3 spans 17 residues. Drawing the rest from reference TRBV7-2 and TRBJ2-4, the complete variable domain is GAGVSQSPSNKVTEKGKDVELRCDPISGHTALYWYRQSLGQGLEFLIYFQGNSAPDKSGLPSDRFSAERTGGSVSTLTIQRTQQEDSAVYLCASSLAQGQGAKNIQYFGAGTRLSVL.

This clonotype was counted at least ten times. The chain uses TRBV6-5 and TRBJ1-2; D not certain. V was shortened by 5 bases and J by 2 bases, with 9 bases between the two germline ends. The CDR3 sequence is 13 residues long. Germline V lookup: CDR1 MNHEY, CDR2 SVGAGI. The CDR3 loop is CASSLSGNYGYTF. DNA of the CDR3: TGTGCCAGCAGTCTTTCCGGAAACTATGGCTACACCTTC.

This clonotype was picked up one time. The V call is TRBV28, the J call TRBJ2-7, with D perhaps TRBD2 (6 bases). This CDR3 contains 14 residues. V was clipped by 7 bases and J by 7 bases, with 20 bases between them. The germline V gene has CDR1 MDHEN and CDR2 SYDVKM. The CDR3 here is CASMRLGFPGEQYV. CDR3 coding DNA: TGTGCCAGCATGAGACTAGGCTTCCCGGGGGAGCAGTACGTC.

This clonotype turned up a few times. The chain has TRBV7-2 and TRBJ2-5, with 10 bases matching TRBD2. Germline CDR1 SGHTA, CDR2 FQGNSA. V gave up 4 bases and J gave up 1 base; unmatched junction bases: 3. This CDR3 contains 15 residues. The CDR3 sequence: CASSSGLAVQETQYF. In DNA, the CDR3 is TGTGCCAGCAGCTCCGGACTAGCGGTCCAAGAGACCCAGTACTTC. The variable domain in full, completed from reference TRBV7-2 and TRBJ2-5, reads GAGVSQSPSNKVTEKGKDVELRCDPISGHTALYWYRQSLGQGLEFLIYFQGNSAPDKSGLPSDRFSAERTGGSVSTLTIQRTQQEDSAVYLCASSSGLAVQETQYFGPGTRLLVL.

This clonotype was recorded once. The rearrangement joins TRBV21-1 to TRBJ2-7; the table's D gene call, TRBD1, was not cross checked with the DNA. TRBV21-1 is a recognized pseudogene. The CDR3 has 18 amino acids. The CDR3 bases are TGTGCCAGCAGCAAAATATCCCCCGGGACAGGACCCTCCTACGAGCAGTACTTC. This encodes CASSKISPGTGPSYEQYF.

This chain connects TRBV5-1 to TRBJ2-5; 9 nucleotides line up with TRBD1. Germline loops: CDR1 SGHRS, CDR2 YFSETQ. The CDR3 sequence is 15 residues long. J was trimmed by 5 bases and V by 5 bases; bases with no gene match: 10. CDR3 bases: TGCGCCAGCAGTCCCACAGGGGGCTCGATGGAGACCCAGTACTTC. Translating gives CASSPTGGSMETQYF. Variable domain in full (rest from reference TRBV5-1 and TRBJ2-5): KAGVTQTPRYLIKTRGQQVTLSCSPISGHRSVSWYQQTPGQGLQFLFEYFSETQRNKGNFPGRFSGRQFSNSRSEMNVSTLELGDSALYLCASSPTGGSMETQYFGPGTRLLVL.

This clonotype was detected only a few times. The DNA for the CDR3 is TGTGCCAGCTCACCGGGGCGCAGGGTAAACTATGGCTACACCTTC. Translating it yields CASSPGRRVNYGYTF. This rearrangement joins TRBV18 to TRBJ1-2, with D possibly matching TRBD1 (5 bases). Per germline, CDR1 KGHSH and CDR2 LQKENI. The CDR3 has 15 residues. V was shortened by 3 bases and J by 2 bases, with 13 bases between the two germline ends. Variable domain in full (rest from reference TRBV18 and TRBJ1-2): NAGVMQNPRHLVRRRGQEARLRCSPMKGHSHVYWYRQLPEEGLKFMVYLQKENIIDESGMPKERFSAEFPKEGPSILRIQQVVRGDSAAYFCASSPGRRVNYGYTFGSGTRLTVV.

This clonotype was counted a few times. The rearrangement links TRBV7-3 to TRBJ2-2, with D perhaps matching TRBD1 or TRBD2 (5 bases each). Trimming took off 7 bases at V and 2 bases at J, with 14 bases between the two ends. The CDR3 consists of 15 residues. Germline V gene data show CDR1 as SGHTA and CDR2 as FQGTGA. The CDR3: CASTPGPINTGELFF. CDR3 in DNA: TGTGCCAGCACCCCGGGACCCATTAACACCGGGGAGCTGTTTTTT. The full variable domain, completed using reference TRBV7-3 and TRBJ2-2, is GAGVSQTPSNKVTEKGKYVELRCDPISGHTALYWYRQSLGQGPEFLIYFQGTGAADDSGLPNDRFFAVRPEGSVSTLKIQRTERGDSAVYLCASTPGPINTGELFFGEGSRLTVL.

The J gene is TRBJ2-5, the V gene TRBV30, with 7 bases lining up with TRBD1. CDR1 and CDR2 (germline): GTSNPN, SVGIG (reference sequence). V trimming: 1 base; J trimming: 6 bases; junction bases outside the gene matches: 8. The CDR3 consists of 14 residues. CDR3 residues: CAWSATGSKKTQYF. In DNA, the CDR3 is TGTGCCTGGAGTGCGACAGGGAGTAAAAAGACCCAGTACTTC.

This clonotype occurred many times. The chain couples TRBV12-3 or TRBV12-4 to TRBJ1-5; D might be TRBD1 (5 bases). V was pared by 5 bases and J by 6 bases, with 11 bases between. This CDR3 has 13 amino acids. This chain's CDR3 is CASSRGAGQPQHF. Written as DNA, the CDR3 is TGTGCCAGCAGTCGGGGCGCAGGTCAGCCCCAGCATTTT.

There are a few counts of this clonotype. This chain connects TRBV11-3 to TRBJ2-2, with unresolved D. This CDR3 has 13 residues. Germline-derived CDR1 and CDR2 are SGHNT and YENEEA. V gave up 3 bases and J gave up 4 bases, with 6 bases separating them. CDR3 sequence: CASSFSLTGELFF. In nucleotides, the CDR3 is TGTGCCAGCAGCTTTTCGCTCACCGGGGAGCTGTTTTTT.

The chain couples TRBV10-3 to TRBJ2-1; D is unclear. V lost 0 bases to trimming and J lost 9 bases, with 9 bases between them. This CDR3 is built from 13 residues. Germline CDR1 is ENHRY and CDR2 is SYGVKD. As DNA, the CDR3 is TGTGCCATCAGTGAGTCGGCCAGCATTGAGCAGTTCTTC. Translation gives CAISESASIEQFF.

The V gene is TRBV12-3 or TRBV12-4, the J gene TRBJ1-2; 7 nucleotides line up with TRBD1. V dropped 5 bases and J dropped 12; count of bases not matched to a gene: 12. The CDR3 extends over 13 amino acids. CDR3 sequence: CASSGTARGTNTF. The CDR3 DNA is TGTGCCAGCAGTGGGACAGCACGTGGGACGAACACCTTC.

This clonotype was picked up a small number of times. J is TRBJ1-2 and V is TRBV11-2; D not resolved. The CDR3 is 13 amino acids. The V gene lost 0 bases and the J gene lost 5 bases, with 7 bases spanning the gap. In germline, CDR1 is SGHAT, CDR2 FQNNGV. Here the CDR3 reads CASSLDGLYGYTF. CDR3 DNA: TGTGCCAGCAGCTTAGATGGACTGTATGGCTACACCTTC. The variable domain in full, completed from reference TRBV11-2 and TRBJ1-2, reads EAGVAQSPRYKIIEKRQSVAFWCNPISGHATLYWYQQILGQGPKLLIQFQNNGVVDDSQLPKDRFSAERLKGVDSTLKIQPAKLEDSAVYLCASSLDGLYGYTFGSGTRLTVV.

The chain is built from TRBV6-2 or TRBV6-3 and TRBJ2-7, with 8 positions matching TRBD1. Looked up from germline, CDR1 is MNHEY and CDR2 is SVGEGT. This CDR3 has 15 amino acids. Germline trimming cut 6 bases from V and 2 bases from J; bases unmatched to any gene: 9. The CDR3 sequence is CASSIPGTGAYEQYF. The CDR3 DNA reads TGTGCCAGCAGCATACCCGGGACAGGAGCCTACGAGCAGTACTTC.

Many counts were recorded for this clonotype. V gene TRBV6-2 or TRBV6-3 combines with J gene TRBJ2-7, with 10 nucleotides matching TRBD2. The germline V gene has CDR1 MNHEY and CDR2 SVGEGT. The CDR3 has 18 amino acids. V shed 8 bases and J 5 bases; nucleotides not matched to a gene: 21. The CDR3: CASFSYVTRTSGMDEQYF. CDR3 DNA sequence: TGTGCCAGCTTTAGTTACGTAACCCGAACTAGCGGGATGGACGAGCAGTACTTC.

The chain has TRBV28 and TRBJ2-1; D is undetermined. V lost 2 bases, J lost 8 bases, and 4 bases lay in between. CDR1 is MDHEN and CDR2 is SYDVKM in the germline V gene. The CDR3 is 11 amino acids. In nucleotides, the CDR3 is TGTGCCAGCAGTTTAAGGTATGAGCAGTTCTTC. Encoded protein: CASSLRYEQFF.

The chain carries TRBV14 and TRBJ1-1; D ambiguous. The V end lost 4 bases, the J end lost 4 bases, and 10 bases lay between the germline ends. The germline V gene encodes CDR1 SGHDN and CDR2 FVKESK. This CDR3 region has 13 residues. In DNA, the CDR3 is TGTGCCAGCAGCCTTTCATCTAGCACTGAAGCTTTCTTT. Its translation is CASSLSSSTEAFF.